These T cell receptor beta chains were read from a single sample in a study of blood T cell repertoires in COVID-19. Libraries were prepared by immunoSEQ multiplex PCR; TCRdb keeps only in-frame clonotypes and omits some of them. The table records fewer than 20,000 clones, 80% to 90% of them present only once. The specimen sequenced was peripheral blood. These receptors came from an elderly man with acute or convalescent COVID-19. The CDR3 runs from the conserved cysteine through the conserved F or W. The D gene is left open where the match is weak. Expanded clones are given a class, and other clones once, few, many or no size at all.

V gene,clone size,J gene,D gene,CDR3 protein,CDR3 DNA
TRBV5-6,NA,TRBJ1-1,NA,CASSLGGVVNTEAFF,TGTGCCAGCAGCTTGGGCGGGGTTGTCAACACTGAAGCTTTCTTT
TRBV4-1,NA,TRBJ1-1,NA,CASSPSLVQGTEAFF,TGCGCCAGCAGCCCCTCATTGGTTCAGGGCACTGAAGCTTTCTTT
TRBV3-1/TRBV3-2,NA,TRBJ1-4,NA,CASSPISTFGNEKLFF,TGTGCCAGCAGCCCGATCTCGACATTCGGTAATGAAAAACTGTTTTTT
TRBV4-1,NA,TRBJ2-7,TRBD1,CASSQGDRVLSYEQYF,TGCGCCAGCAGCCAAGGGGACAGGGTCTTGTCCTACGAGCAGTACTTC
TRBV12-3/TRBV12-4,NA,TRBJ1-1,NA,CASSLQGKAFF,TGTGCCAGCAGCCTTCAGGGTAAAGCTTTCTTT
TRBV3-1/TRBV3-2,once,TRBJ2-5,TRBD2,CASSPSGRIGETQYF,TGTGCCAGCAGTCCAAGCGGGAGGATAGGGGAGACCCAGTACTTC
TRBV12-5,NA,TRBJ2-3,TRBD2,CASASGSGRTDTQYF,TGTGCTAGTGCCTCCGGGAGCGGGAGGACAGATACGCAGTATTTT
TRBV3-1/TRBV3-2,NA,TRBJ1-6,TRBD1,CASSQAGQGLPLHF,TGTGCCAGCAGCCAAGCGGGACAGGGGTTGCCCCTCCACTTT
TRBV6-1,few,TRBJ1-2,TRBD1,CASSEVDRENHGYTF,TGTGCCAGCAGTGAAGTGGACAGGGAAAACCATGGCTACACCTTC
TRBV11-2,NA,TRBJ1-2,NA,CASSLTAVYGYTF,TGTGCCAGCAGCTTAACCGCAGTATATGGCTACACCTTC
TRBV13,NA,TRBJ2-3,TRBD2,CASSPGLAGSTDTQYF,TGTGCCAGCAGCCCTGGACTAGCGGGTTCCACAGATACGCAGTATTTT
TRBV19,NA,TRBJ1-4,TRBD1,CASTVRDRGDKKLFF,TGTGCCAGTACTGTCCGGGACAGGGGTGATAAAAAACTGTTTTTT
TRBV5-1,NA,TRBJ2-7,TRBD1,CASSIRQGQYEQYF,TGCGCCAGCAGCATAAGACAGGGTCAGTACGAGCAGTACTTC
TRBV6-5,NA,TRBJ1-2,NA,CASTRNGGTLYGYTF,TGTGCCAGCACCAGAAACGGGGGGACTCTATATGGCTACACCTTC
TRBV9,NA,TRBJ2-1,TRBD2,CASSELAGGYNEQFF,TGTGCCAGCAGCGAATTAGCGGGAGGGTACAATGAGCAGTTCTTC
TRBV18,NA,TRBJ1-2,TRBD1,CASSSMTGDYGYTF,TGTGCCAGCTCATCGATGACAGGGGACTATGGCTACACCTTC
TRBV7-3,NA,TRBJ2-5,TRBD2,CASSLGATGGETQYF,TGTGCCAGCAGCTTAGGTGCTACCGGGGGGGAGACCCAGTACTTC
TRBV3-1/TRBV3-2,NA,TRBJ1-1,NA,CASSQDGVLEAFF,TGTGCCAGCAGCCAAGATGGAGTATTGGAAGCTTTCTTT
TRBV3-1/TRBV3-2,few,TRBJ1-2,NA,CASSQDLRGYGYTF,TGTGCCAGCAGCCAAGACCTTCGGGGCTATGGCTACACCTTC
TRBV4-1,NA,TRBJ2-1,NA,CASSQESGNEQFF,TGCGCCAGCAGCCAAGAAAGCGGGAATGAGCAGTTCTTC
TRBV19,NA,TRBJ2-1,TRBD1,CASSRPPGQGAGEQFF,TGTGCCAGTAGTAGACCTCCGGGACAGGGGGCAGGGGAGCAGTTCTTC
TRBV7-9,NA,TRBJ1-1,NA,CASSLISITGWDTEAFF,TGTGCCAGCAGCTTAATTTCAATAACAGGGTGGGACACTGAAGCTTTCTTT
TRBV7-9,NA,TRBJ2-5,TRBD1,CASSPLPSGGGETQYF,TGTGCCAGCAGCCCACTCCCCTCAGGGGGCGGTGAGACCCAGTACTTC
TRBV29-1,few,TRBJ1-2,NA,CSVDGFNYGYTF,TGCAGCGTTGACGGGTTCAACTATGGCTACACCTTC
TRBV10-2,NA,TRBJ2-3,NA,CASSPDWPEGQYF,TGCGCCAGCAGTCCCGACTGGCCGGAGGGGCAGTATTTT
TRBV6-5,NA,TRBJ1-2,TRBD1,CATLRTGANYGYTF,TGTGCCACCCTTCGGACAGGTGCTAACTATGGCTACACCTTC
TRBV24-1,NA,TRBJ2-1,TRBD1,CATSGTGGNEQFF,TGTGCCACCAGTGGGACAGGGGGCAATGAGCAGTTCTTC
TRBV24-1,NA,TRBJ1-2,TRBD1,CATSDPGGGYGYTF,TGTGCCACCAGTGACCCAGGGGGCGGCTATGGCTACACCTTC
TRBV19,NA,TRBJ1-3,TRBD1,CASSTAPRQGAVSWAAGNTIYF,TGTGCCAGTAGTACCGCCCCTAGACAGGGGGCAGTGAGTTGGGCGGCTGGAAACACCATATATTTT
TRBV30,NA,TRBJ1-1,NA,CAWNQLQGKAFF,TGTGCCTGGAATCAACTACAGGGAAAAGCTTTCTTT
TRBV11-2,NA,TRBJ1-1,TRBD1,CASSSLLQGMNTEAFF,TGTGCCAGCAGCTCCCTCCTACAGGGGATGAACACTGAAGCTTTCTTT
TRBV18,NA,TRBJ2-2,NA,CASSSLSGIRDPDTGELFF,TGTGCCAGCTCTTCACTCTCAGGGATCAGAGACCCCGACACCGGGGAGCTGTTTTTT
TRBV6-5,NA,TRBJ1-2,NA,CASSYSGGQYGYTF,TGTGCCAGCAGTTACTCTGGCGGACAATATGGCTACACCTTC
TRBV14,NA,TRBJ1-5,NA,CASSQEVTLSISNQPQHF,TGTGCCAGCAGCCAAGAGGTCACCCTGAGCATAAGCAATCAGCCCCAGCATTTT
TRBV12-3/TRBV12-4,NA,TRBJ1-3,NA,CASSLDSGNTIYF,TGTGCCAGCAGTTTAGACTCCGGAAACACCATATATTTT
TRBV30,NA,TRBJ1-1,NA,CAWSPPTRRDTEAFF,TGTGCCTGGAGTCCACCGACGAGGAGGGACACTGAAGCTTTCTTT